This T cell receptor (beta chain) originates from a study of blood T cell repertoires in COVID-19. The age range of participants was about 18 to 90 years, with residence in about two dozen US areas. Allocation to cohorts depended on clinical history reported by the participants. The V gene's germline CDR1 is LGHNT and CDR2 FRNRAP. The V gene lost 0 bases and the J gene lost 3 bases, with 15 bases spanning the gap. This CDR3 is built from 17 residues. Profiling relied on immunoSEQ multiplex PCR, and the TCRdb table lists in-frame clones only, not all of them. This table has 150,000 to 200,000 clones, roughly 87% appearing once.

The receptor was isolated from a young woman who had recovered from COVID-19. V usage is TRBV12-5 and J usage is TRBJ1-3; weak D call: TRBD1 (6 bases). The sequencing sample was made of PBMCs or T cells enriched from blood (not recorded which). The CDR3 DNA is TGTGCTAGTGGTTTGGTACGTTTGGGGGCTAATGGAAACACCATATATTTT. Protein sequence: CASGLVRLGANGNTIYF.